These 16 T cell receptor beta chains came from one sample sequenced in a study of OX40 agonist ivuxolimab in advanced cancers. Clones were read by immunoSEQ multiplex PCR, and TCRdb kept only the in-frame ones, dropping some. Of roughly 59,000 clones detected, approximately 85% appear once; the ten largest clones hold roughly 5%. The sequencing here drew on CD4+ or CD8+ T cells sorted from blood, taken in a trial of the OX40 agonist ivuxolimab. Receptor source: an adult with an advanced solid tumor such as melanoma, head and neck, liver or kidney cancer.

This chain links TRBV10-3 with TRBJ1-5; D remains unclear. The V gene's germline CDR1 is ENHRY and CDR2 SYGVKD. This CDR3 comprises 14 residues. The V end lost 2 bases, the J end lost 8 bases, and 13 bases lay between the germline ends. The CDR3 sequence: CAISEGEGWEPQHF. CDR3 sequence (DNA): TGTGCCATCAGTGAGGGGGAAGGGTGGGAGCCCCAGCATTTT.

V gene TRBV19 combines with J gene TRBJ2-1; no definite D call. CDR1 is LNHDA, CDR2 SQIVND, per germline (reference sequence). Trimming stripped 3 bases from V and 1 base from J, with 10 bases between. This CDR3 comprises 15 residues. This CDR3 reads CASSIQLGSYNEQFF. CDR3 coding DNA: TGTGCCAGTAGTATCCAATTGGGATCCTACAATGAGCAGTTCTTC. The whole variable domain, filled in from reference TRBV19 and TRBJ2-1, reads DGGITQSPKYLFRKEGQNVTLSCEQNLNHDAMYWYRQDPGQGLRLIYYSQIVNDFQKGDIAEGYSVSREKKESFPLTVTSAQKNPTAFYLCASSIQLGSYNEQFFGPGTRLTVL.

The V gene is TRBV10-1, the J gene TRBJ1-1; D remains unclear. Germline loops: CDR1 WNHNN, CDR2 SYGVQD (reference sequence). The CDR3 is made up of 13 amino acids. The germline V and J ends were trimmed by 4 bases and 1 base, with 7 bases remaining between them. The CDR3 region has the DNA TGCGCCAGCAGTGGAGCGGCGAACACTGAAGCTTTCTTT. It is translated as CASSGAANTEAFF.

This clone came up once. This rearrangement joins TRBV9 to TRBJ2-2, with TRBD2 matching 12 bases. J lost 0 bases, V lost 0 bases, and 9 bases had no gene match. CDR1 is SGDLS, CDR2 YYNGEE, per germline. The CDR3 has 20 amino acids. The CDR3 spells CASSVDPSGGALANTGELFF. CDR3 DNA sequence: TGTGCCAGCAGCGTAGATCCTAGCGGGGGGGCCCTCGCGAACACCGGGGAGCTGTTTTTT.

The chain is built from TRBV5-6 and TRBJ1-1, with D unresolved. Between the trimmed V and J ends, which lost 0 bases and 8 bases, there was a span of 5 bases. Germline loops: CDR1 SGHDT, CDR2 YYEEEE. This CDR3 has 11 residues. Here the CDR3 DNA reads TGTGCCAGCAGCTTGGCCGCCGAAGCTTTCTTT. Its protein is CASSLAAEAFF.

This chain uses TRBV11-2 with TRBJ1-5; D might be TRBD1 (5 bases). This CDR3 contains 16 residues. The V gene's germline CDR1 is SGHAT and CDR2 FQNNGV. V lost 0 bases, J lost 7 bases, and 16 bases lay in between. The CDR3 sequence is CASSLDRGQPTQPQHF. The CDR3 region has the DNA TGTGCCAGCAGCTTAGATAGGGGCCAGCCTACCCAGCCCCAGCATTTT. The whole variable domain, filled in from reference TRBV11-2 and TRBJ1-5, reads EAGVAQSPRYKIIEKRQSVAFWCNPISGHATLYWYQQILGQGPKLLIQFQNNGVVDDSQLPKDRFSAERLKGVDSTLKIQPAKLEDSAVYLCASSLDRGQPTQPQHFGDGTRLSIL.

This clone is a singleton in its sample. V and J are TRBV5-4 and TRBJ1-1; D gene unclear. The CDR3 is 12 residues long. V was shortened by 5 bases and J by 4 bases, with 9 bases between the two germline ends. Germline V CDR1 and CDR2: SGHNT, YYREEE (reference sequence). CDR3 DNA: TGTGCCAGCAGTTCCGTTGGCACTGAAGCTTTCTTT. Translating it yields CASSSVGTEAFF.

The chain uses TRBV7-2 and TRBJ1-1, with D uncertain. The CDR3 totals 13 residues. The V end lost 3 bases, the J end lost 8 bases, and 13 bases lay between the germline ends. CDR1 and CDR2 (germline): SGHTA, FQGNSA. The CDR3 sequence: CASSFPTSPEAFF. DNA of the CDR3: TGTGCCAGCAGCTTCCCGACTTCCCCAGAAGCTTTCTTT.

The V call is TRBV7-9, the J call TRBJ2-5; 9 bases match TRBD2. CDR1 and CDR2 (germline): SEHNR, FQNEAQ (reference sequence). After removal of 0 bases from V and 2 bases from J, the junction contained 1 base not matched to a gene. The CDR3 length is 15 residues. This CDR3 reads CASSLASGGQETQYF. CDR3 nucleotides: TGTGCCAGCAGCTTAGCTAGCGGGGGACAAGAGACCCAGTACTTC.

This clone was seen only once. This sequence joins TRBV10-2 and TRBJ1-1; 9 bases match TRBD1. The ends lost 11 bases at V and 1 base at J; junction bases unmatched: 5. The CDR3 sequence is 13 residues long. CDR1 and CDR2 (germline): WSHSY, SAAADI. The CDR3 bases are TGCGCCGCACAGGGGGCGCAGAACACTGAAGCTTTCTTT. This translates into CAAQGAQNTEAFF.

The chain carries TRBV4-1 and TRBJ2-2; D is perhaps TRBD1 or TRBD2 (6 bases each). The V end was cut by 1 base, the J end by 4 bases, with 16 bases between. Germline V gene data show CDR1 as MGHRA and CDR2 as YSYEKL. The CDR3 covers 17 residues. CDR3 region: CASSQGRDKAITGELFF. CDR3 nucleotides: TGCGCCAGCAGCCAAGGGCGGGACAAGGCCATCACCGGGGAGCTGTTTTTT.

V is TRBV5-4 and J is TRBJ1-1, with TRBD1 identical over 7 bases. V gave up 4 bases and J gave up 8 bases; unmatched junction bases: 5. Germline values: CDR1 SGHNT, CDR2 YYREEE (reference sequence). This CDR3 is 12 amino acids long. The CDR3 DNA reads as TGTGCCAGCAGCGGAGGGACAGTAGAAGCTTTCTTT. Its protein product is CASSGGTVEAFF.

Remarks on this clone: The junction shows a germline mismatch at one end, possibly a read error. The sample carries other DNA sequences with the same CDR3. CDR3 region: CASSQGLAGTYEQYF. The DNA of the CDR3 is TGCGCCAGCAGTCAAGGACTAGCGGGGACCTACGAGCAGTACTTC. The chain links TRBV5-5 to TRBJ2-7; the match to TRBD2 covers 12 bases. Germline V CDR1 and CDR2: SGHKS, YYEKEE (reference sequence). This CDR3 comprises 15 residues.

Remarks on this clone: Within the sample, other DNA sequences also encode this same CDR3. The CDR3 is CASSEDGFYQPQHF. The CDR3 DNA follows: TGTGCCAGCTCAGAGGACGGGTTTTATCAGCCCCAGCATTTT. The chain links TRBV6-4 to TRBJ1-5; D ambiguous. The CDR3 spans 14 residues. V lost 8 bases and J lost 5, with 16 bases in between. Germline CDR1 reads MRHNA; CDR2 reads SNTAGT.

V usage is TRBV5-1 and J usage is TRBJ1-4; 9 bases align to TRBD1. J gave up 5 bases and V 1 base, and 6 bases lay outside the gene matches. The CDR3 contains 16 residues. Germline lookup yields CDR1 SGHRS and CDR2 YFSETQ. The CDR3 reads CASSLLPGTGNEKLFF. In nucleotides, the CDR3 is TGCGCCAGCAGCTTGCTACCCGGGACAGGGAATGAAAAACTGTTTTTT.

The genes are TRBV30 and TRBJ1-3; D uncertain. This CDR3 comprises 12 residues. Germline V CDR1 and CDR2: GTSNPN, SVGIG (reference sequence). V gave up 1 base and J gave up 7 bases, with 8 bases separating them. CDR3 nucleotides: TGTGCCTGGAGTGCGACCGTGAACACCATATATTTT. Amino acids: CAWSATVNTIYF.